This record looks at one TCR beta chain sequence and its context. Repertoires were generated with immunoSEQ multiplex PCR, while TCRdb's copy carries only in-frame clones and drops some. Of 15,000 or so clones listed, roughly 85% are singletons. The sample belongs to a study of tumor-infiltrating lymphocytes in localized non-small cell lung cancer. Study-level information: Several tumor histologies, both smoking statuses, and some post-neoadjuvant chemotherapy samples were included.

This CDR3 comprises 15 residues. Germline lookup yields CDR1 MNHEY and CDR2 SVGAGI. V shed 6 bases, J shed 2 bases, and the junction held 8 bases outside the gene matches. The chain links TRBV6-5 to TRBJ2-7; TRBD1 agrees at 9 bases. Sequencing was performed on uninvolved lung tissue not adjacent to the tumor. The TCR originated in a human donor with non-small cell lung cancer. Here the CDR3 reads CASRMTGGETYEQYF. Written as DNA, the CDR3 is TGTGCCAGCAGGATGACAGGGGGTGAGACCTACGAGCAGTACTTC.